What follows describes a single T cell receptor beta chain. Generated by immunoSEQ multiplex PCR, the TCRdb table keeps only in-frame clones and is missing some. Counted here are nearly 200,000 clones, 86% occurring once; the ten biggest clones make up 0.6% to 0.9%. The data stem from a study of blood T cell repertoires in COVID-19. At the level of the study: The samples span acute and convalescent COVID-19 from the United States, Italy and Spain.

Trimming shortened V by 4 bases and J by 8 bases, and 20 bases separated the two germline ends. Germline CDR1 is MGHRA and CDR2 is YSYEKL. This CDR3 comprises 16 residues. The rearrangement uses TRBV4-1 and TRBJ1-4; perhaps TRBD1 as D (6 bases). The receptor was derived from a woman between 65 and 79 years old with acute or convalescent COVID-19. Sequenced sample: peripheral blood. The CDR3 loop reads CASSRVQGSSREKLFF. In DNA, the CDR3 is TGCGCCAGCAGCCGAGTTCAGGGGTCCAGTCGAGAAAAACTGTTTTTT.